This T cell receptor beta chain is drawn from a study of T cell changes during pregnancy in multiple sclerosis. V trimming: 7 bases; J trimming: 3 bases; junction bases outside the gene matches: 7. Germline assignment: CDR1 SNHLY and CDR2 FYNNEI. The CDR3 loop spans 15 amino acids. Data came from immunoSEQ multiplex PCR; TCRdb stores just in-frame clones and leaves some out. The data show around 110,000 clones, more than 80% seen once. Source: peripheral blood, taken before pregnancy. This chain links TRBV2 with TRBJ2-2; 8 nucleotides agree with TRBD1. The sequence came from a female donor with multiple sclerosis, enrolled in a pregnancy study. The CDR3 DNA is TGTGCCAGCAAGGCCGGGACAGGATACACCGGGGAGCTGTTTTTT. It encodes CASKAGTGYTGELFF.